This T cell receptor (beta chain) is from a study of T cell responses to AZD1222 COVID-19 vaccine. Study-wide results and limits: Spike was spanned by vaccine-associated CD4 TCRs, with dominance at 160-218 and 743-854. Regions left unmutated in variants are reportedly the target of nearly half of spike-specific TCRs. The sample set comprised mostly white British donors with more females, and clonal diversity was possibly underestimated.

Profiled with immunoSEQ multiplex PCR; TCRdb holds only in-frame clones, not every one. The table has more than 100,000 clones, just over 85% seen once; the top ten hold around 8%. Comments on this clone: Its specificity is not known.

After removal of 3 bases from V and 5 bases from J, the junction contained 0 bases not matched to a gene. CDR1 is KGHSH and CDR2 is LQKENI in the germline V gene. The CDR3 sequence is 13 residues long. The chain couples TRBV18 to TRBJ2-1; 8 bases are a match to TRBD2. This clonotype was obtained from an adult in good health. The sample was peripheral blood, taken on day 0 of AZD1222 vaccination. The CDR3 sequence: CASSPGLDNEQFF. The CDR3 DNA follows: TGTGCCAGCTCACCGGGACTAGACAATGAGCAGTTCTTC.